This T cell receptor beta chain was recovered during a study of Graves' ophthalmopathy and Graves' hyperthyroidism. CDR3 size: 14 residues. Germline-derived CDR1 and CDR2 are SGHTS and YDEGEE. TCR beta CDR3 amplification used RNA transcripts. The workflow started with a first-round RT-PCR run with HTBI primers and then moved on to a second-round multiplex PCR. TCRdb re-called the multiplex PCR reads through MiXCR, storing one row per CDR3 protein. Among about 600,000 distinct CDR3 sequences listed, under 45% were seen once. With regard to this clonotype: One end of the junction varies from germline; a read error may be responsible.

Patients were excluded if they had other autoimmune diseases or uncontrolled infections, and likewise if pregnancy or lactation applied. The sequence was collected from an adult man with Graves' hyperthyroidism. The material sequenced was peripheral blood or thyroid tissue (not recorded which). The rearrangement uses TRBV5-8 and TRBJ2-7, with 8 bases matching TRBD2. The chain's CDR3 is CASSRGGPSYELYF. In DNA, the CDR3 is TGTGCCAGCAGCCGCGGGGGGCCCTCCTACGAGCTGTACTTC.